The text below deals with one TCR beta chain. Its antigen is not identified. This sample is drawn from a study of graft-versus-host responses after intestinal transplantation. Some clones are missing from TCRdb's copy, which holds only in-frame ones; the method was immunoSEQ multiplex PCR. This table has about 110,000 clones, 90% to 95% appearing once. Trimming left V 3 bases short and J 5 bases short, with 16 bases between. The CDR3 has 15 residues. CDR1 is MNHNS and CDR2 is SASEGT in the germline V gene. The TCR comes from a human donor who received an intestinal transplant. The material sequenced was unstimulated CD8+ T cells sorted from spleen or lymph node cells, taken before intestinal transplant. The V and J genes are TRBV6-1 and TRBJ2-5; weak D call: TRBD2 (6 bases). The CDR3 DNA reads TGTGCCAGCAGTGACCACTTAGGGCTAGCGGAGACCCAGTACTTC. This encodes CASSDHLGLAETQYF.